The source of this TCR beta chain is a study of blood T cell repertoires in COVID-19. As for the study in general: The samples span acute and convalescent COVID-19 from the United States, Italy and Spain.

Deletions cut 0 bases from V and 9 bases from J, with 6 bases between. The CDR3 has 13 amino acids. From germline, CDR1 is WSHSY and CDR2 SAAADI. The data were produced by immunoSEQ multiplex PCR, yet TCRdb's version contains in-frame clones alone and is incomplete. The sample shows fewer than 200,000 clones, 87% of them seen only once. The chain is built from TRBV10-2 and TRBJ1-6; no clear D gene. The TCR originated in a woman aged 45-65 years with acute or convalescent COVID-19. The sequenced sample consisted of peripheral blood. The CDR3 reads CASSESVGSPLHF. The DNA of the CDR3 is TGCGCCAGCAGTGAGTCAGTCGGTTCACCCCTCCACTTT.